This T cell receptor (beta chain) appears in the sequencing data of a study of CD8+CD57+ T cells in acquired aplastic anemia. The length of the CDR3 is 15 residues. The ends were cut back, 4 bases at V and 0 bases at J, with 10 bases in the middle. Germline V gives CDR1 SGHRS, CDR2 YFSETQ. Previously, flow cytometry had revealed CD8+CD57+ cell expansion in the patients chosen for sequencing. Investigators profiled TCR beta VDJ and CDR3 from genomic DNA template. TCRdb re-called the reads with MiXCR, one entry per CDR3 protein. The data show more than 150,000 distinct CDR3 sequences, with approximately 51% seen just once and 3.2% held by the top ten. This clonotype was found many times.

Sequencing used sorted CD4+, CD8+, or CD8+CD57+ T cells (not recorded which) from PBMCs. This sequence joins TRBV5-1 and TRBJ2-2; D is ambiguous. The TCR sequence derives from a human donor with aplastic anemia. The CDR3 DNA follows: TGCGCCAGCAGCCGAGACGGATCGAACACCGGGGAGCTGTTTTTT. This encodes CASSRDGSNTGELFF.